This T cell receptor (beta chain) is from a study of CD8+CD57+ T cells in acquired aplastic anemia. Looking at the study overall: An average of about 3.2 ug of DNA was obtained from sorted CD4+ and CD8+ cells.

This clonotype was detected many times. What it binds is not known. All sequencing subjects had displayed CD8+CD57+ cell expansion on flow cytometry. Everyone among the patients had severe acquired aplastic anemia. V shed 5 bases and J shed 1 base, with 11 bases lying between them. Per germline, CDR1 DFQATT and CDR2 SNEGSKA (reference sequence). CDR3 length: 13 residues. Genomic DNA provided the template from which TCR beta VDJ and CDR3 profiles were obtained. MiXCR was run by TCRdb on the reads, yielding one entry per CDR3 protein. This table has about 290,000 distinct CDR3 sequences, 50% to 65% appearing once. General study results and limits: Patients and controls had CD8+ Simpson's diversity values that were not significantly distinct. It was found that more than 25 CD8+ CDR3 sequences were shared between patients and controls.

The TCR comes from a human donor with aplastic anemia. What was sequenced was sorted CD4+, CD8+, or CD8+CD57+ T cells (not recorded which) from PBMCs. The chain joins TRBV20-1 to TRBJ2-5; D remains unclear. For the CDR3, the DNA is TGCAGTGCTCTGGGAATAGCCCAAGAGACCCAGTACTTC. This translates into CSALGIAQETQYF.